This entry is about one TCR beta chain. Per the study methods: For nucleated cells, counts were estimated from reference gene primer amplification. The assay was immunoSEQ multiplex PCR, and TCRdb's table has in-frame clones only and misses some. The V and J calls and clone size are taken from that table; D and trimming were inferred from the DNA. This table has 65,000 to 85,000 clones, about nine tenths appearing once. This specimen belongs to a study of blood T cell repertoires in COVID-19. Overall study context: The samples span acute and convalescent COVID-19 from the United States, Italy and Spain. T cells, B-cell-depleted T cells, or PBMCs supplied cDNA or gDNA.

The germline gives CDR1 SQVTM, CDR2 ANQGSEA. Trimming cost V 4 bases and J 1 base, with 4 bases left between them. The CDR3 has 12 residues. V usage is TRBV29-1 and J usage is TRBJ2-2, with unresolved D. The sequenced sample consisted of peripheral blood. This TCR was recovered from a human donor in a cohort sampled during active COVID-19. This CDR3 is CSVVVNTGELFF. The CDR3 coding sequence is TGCAGCGTTGTAGTGAACACCGGGGAGCTGTTTTTT.